This entry describes one T cell receptor beta chain. The data belong to a study of OX40 agonist ivuxolimab in advanced cancers. Study background: The dose-escalation group included hepatocellular carcinoma, melanoma, renal cell carcinoma and head and neck cancer. The group had a mean age of about 64 years, ranged from roughly 23 to 79, and was 80% to 90% male.

Individuals having autoimmune disease history or systemic immunosuppression were not enrolled. This CDR3 contains 14 residues. V gave up 0 bases and J gave up 6 bases, with 9 bases separating them. In germline, CDR1 is SGDLS, CDR2 YYNGEE. Here immunoSEQ multiplex PCR was the method, and the copy in TCRdb shows in-frame clones only, minus some. The data show tens of thousands of clones, 80% to 95% seen once. The receptor's source is an adult with an advanced solid tumor such as melanoma, head and neck, liver or kidney cancer. The chain recombines TRBV9 with TRBJ2-2; D is possibly TRBD1 or TRBD2 (6 bases each). Source: CD4+ or CD8+ T cells sorted from blood, taken in a trial of the OX40 agonist ivuxolimab. The CDR3 is CASSVEEGAGELFF. The CDR3 DNA follows: TGTGCCAGCAGCGTAGAGGAGGGGGCCGGGGAGCTGTTTTTT.